These 3 T cell receptor beta chains originate from one sample sequenced in a study of blood T cell repertoires in COVID-19 (dated by TCRdb to about 2020). Library preparation employed the immunoSEQ multiplex PCR assay. TCRdb retrieved this table from immuneACCESS and kept in-frame rearrangements only. Not all clones are present; in checked studies, unresolved V genes account for under half, and no reason is known for the remainder. Here the sample has 250,000 to 300,000 clones; roughly 86% occur a single time. Of the sample, less than 4% is held by the ten largest clones. The sequencing input was peripheral blood. These receptors originate from a young man with active or convalescent COVID-19.

V is TRBV11-2 and J is TRBJ2-1; D may be TRBD1 (6 bases). V lost 5 bases and J lost 2, with 13 bases in between. This CDR3 has 15 amino acids. CDR1 and CDR2 from the germline V gene are SGHAT and FQNNGV. The CDR3 loop is CASSLQGPPYNEQFF. Written as DNA, the CDR3 is TGTGCCAGCAGCCTACAGGGTCCCCCCTACAATGAGCAGTTCTTC. The full variable domain, completed using reference TRBV11-2 and TRBJ2-1, is EAGVAQSPRYKIIEKRQSVAFWCNPISGHATLYWYQQILGQGPKLLIQFQNNGVVDDSQLPKDRFSAERLKGVDSTLKIQPAKLEDSAVYLCASSLQGPPYNEQFFGPGTRLTVL.

This chain links TRBV5-1 with TRBJ1-3; D is unclear. The V end lost 2 bases, the J end lost 0 bases, and 6 bases lay between the germline ends. The germline V gene has CDR1 SGHRS and CDR2 YFSETQ. The CDR3 length is 14 residues. The CDR3 coding sequence is TGCGCCAGCAGCTTTTCCATCTCTGGAAACACCATATATTTT. Amino acid sequence: CASSFSISGNTIYF.

A remark on this clone: Compared with germline, one end of the junction differs, possibly owing to a read error. The rearrangement links TRBV7-7 to TRBJ2-2; 13 nucleotides line up with TRBD2. Germline CDR1 is SSHAT and CDR2 is FNYEAQ (reference sequence). The CDR3 length is 15 residues. CDR3 residues: CASSWTSGSTGELFF. CDR3 in DNA: TGTGCTAGCAGCTGGACTAGCGGGAGCACCGGGGAGCTGTTTTTT.